This passage covers 5 T cell receptor beta chains from one sample sequenced in a study of T cells in Graves' hyperthyroidism and ophthalmopathy. Amplification of TCR beta CDR3 regions was performed using RNA transcripts as template. HTBI primers drove first-round RT-PCR of the TCR CDR3. TCRdb called the multiplex PCR reads again in MiXCR, with one record for every CDR3 protein. The sample includes around 420,000 distinct CDR3 sequences, 15% to 18% of them seen just once. Sequencing was performed on blood. Every receptor here comes from a woman younger than 30 with Graves' hyperthyroidism.

The V gene is TRBV4-2, the J gene TRBJ1-2; maybe TRBD1 (5 bases). The CDR3 length is 15 residues. Trimming shortened V by 0 bases and J by 2 bases, and 10 bases separated the two germline ends. Germline CDR1 reads LGHNA; CDR2 reads YNFKEQ. The chain's CDR3 is CASSQDWDGNYGYTF. The CDR3 coding sequence is TGTGCCAGCAGCCAAGATTGGGACGGGAACTATGGCTACACCTTC.

This clonotype was recorded at least ten times. V gene TRBV20-1 combines with J gene TRBJ2-2, with 7 bases that match TRBD2. The germline V gene has CDR1 DFQATT and CDR2 SNEGSKA (reference sequence). This CDR3 has 16 amino acids. With 1 base clipped from V and 4 bases from J, the junction kept 9 bases outside the gene matches. The CDR3 DNA follows: TGCAGTGCTAGAGCCGTTGAGCGGGGTGGCACCGGGGAGCTGTTTTTT. It is translated as CSARAVERGGTGELFF.

This clonotype was seen a few times. This rearrangement joins TRBV7-6 to TRBJ1-1; 8 bases align to TRBD1. V trimming: 4 bases; J trimming: 1 base; junction bases outside the gene matches: 11. This CDR3 is 17 amino acids long. Per the germline V gene, CDR1 is SGHVS and CDR2 is FNYEAQ. CDR3 sequence: CASSSPRGQGSNTEAFF. As DNA, the CDR3 is TGTGCCAGCAGCTCGCCCCGTGGACAGGGTTCGAACACTGAAGCTTTCTTT.

Concerning this clonotype: Because it lacks the conserved phenylalanine or tryptophan at the end, this CDR3 is likely a read error. V and J are TRBV27 and TRBJ1-5; TRBD1 aligns across 8 bases. CDR3 length equals 13 residues. Germline CDR1 MNHEY, CDR2 SMNVEV (reference sequence). The V and J ends lost 8 bases and 5 bases, in that order; junction bases with no gene match: 5. CDR3 nucleotides: TGTGCCAGCTCGGACAGGGCGGATCAGCCCCAGCATCTT. It specifies CASSDRADQPQHL.

The chain combines TRBV11-3 with TRBJ2-1; a weak D match, TRBD1 (6 bases). The length of the CDR3 is 15 residues. The germline V gene has CDR1 SGHNT and CDR2 YENEEA. V shed 5 bases and J shed 5 bases, with 16 bases lying between them. CDR3: CASSRTGPLNNEQFF. For the CDR3, the DNA is TGTGCCAGCAGCCGAACAGGGCCGCTCAACAATGAGCAGTTCTTC. Combining the CDR3 with reference TRBV11-3 and TRBJ2-1 gives the whole variable domain EAGVVQSPRYKIIEKKQPVAFWCNPISGHNTLYWYLQNLGQGPELLIRYENEEAVDDSQLPKDRFSAERLKGVDSTLKIQPAELGDSAVYLCASSRTGPLNNEQFFGPGTRLTVL.